Sequencing of this TCR beta chain was carried out in a study of T cell responses to AZD1222 COVID-19 vaccine. Points from the study as a whole: There were mostly white British donors and more females than males, and clonal diversity was possibly underestimated.

TCRdb's copy holds only in-frame clones and misses some; the assay was immunoSEQ multiplex PCR. The sample lists 79,000 or so clones; over 65% were seen once. This CDR3 is built from 15 residues. Germline V CDR1 and CDR2: MNHEY, SVGAGI. Trimming shortened V by 2 bases and J by 2 bases, and 10 bases separated the two germline ends. About this clone: Its antigen remains unidentified.

The material was peripheral blood, obtained 28 days after the second dose of the MenACWY control vaccine. V and J are TRBV6-5 and TRBJ1-5; D is ambiguous. The sequence was obtained from an adult who received the MenACWY meningococcal vaccine as a control. CDR3 amino acids: CASSYDLMGNQPQHF. CDR3 bases: TGTGCCAGCAGTTACGACCTAATGGGCAATCAGCCCCAGCATTTT.